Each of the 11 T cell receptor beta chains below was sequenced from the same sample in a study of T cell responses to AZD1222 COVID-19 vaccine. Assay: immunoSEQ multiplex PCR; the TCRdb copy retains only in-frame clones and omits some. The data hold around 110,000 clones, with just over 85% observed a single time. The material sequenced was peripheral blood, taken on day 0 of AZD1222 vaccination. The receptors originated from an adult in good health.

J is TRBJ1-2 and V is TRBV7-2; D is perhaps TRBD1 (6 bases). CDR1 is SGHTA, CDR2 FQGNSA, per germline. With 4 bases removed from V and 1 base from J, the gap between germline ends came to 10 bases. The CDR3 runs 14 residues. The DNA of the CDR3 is TGTGCCAGCAGCTCCCAAGGGGGTAACTATGGCTACACCTTC. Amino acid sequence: CASSSQGGNYGYTF.

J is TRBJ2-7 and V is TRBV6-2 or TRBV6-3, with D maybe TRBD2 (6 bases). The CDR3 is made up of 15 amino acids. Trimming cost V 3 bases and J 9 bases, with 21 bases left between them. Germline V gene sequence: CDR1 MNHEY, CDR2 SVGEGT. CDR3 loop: CASSYIGTLQRGQYF. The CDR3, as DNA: TGTGCCAGCAGTTATATCGGGACTTTACAGAGGGGGCAGTACTTC.

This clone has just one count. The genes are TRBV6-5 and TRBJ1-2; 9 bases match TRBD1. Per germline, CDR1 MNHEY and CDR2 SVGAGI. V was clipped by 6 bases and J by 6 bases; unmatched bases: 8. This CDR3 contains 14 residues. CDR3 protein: CASSSGGQGNGYTF. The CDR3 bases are TGTGCCAGCAGCTCCGGGGGACAGGGAAATGGCTACACCTTC.

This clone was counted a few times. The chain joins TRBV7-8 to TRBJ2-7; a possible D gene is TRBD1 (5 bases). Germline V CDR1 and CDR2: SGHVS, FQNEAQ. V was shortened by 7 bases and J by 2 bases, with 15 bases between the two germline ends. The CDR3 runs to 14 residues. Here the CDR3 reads CASTQGVGAYEQYF. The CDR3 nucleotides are TGTGCCAGCACCCAAGGGGTGGGTGCCTACGAGCAGTACTTC.

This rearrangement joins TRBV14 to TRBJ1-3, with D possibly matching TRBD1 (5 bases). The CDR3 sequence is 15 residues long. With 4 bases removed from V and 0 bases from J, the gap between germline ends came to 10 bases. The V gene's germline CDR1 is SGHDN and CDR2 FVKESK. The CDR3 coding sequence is TGTGCCAGCAGCCGGGACCGCTCCTCTGGAAACACCATATATTTT. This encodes CASSRDRSSGNTIYF.

DNA for the CDR3: TGTGCCAGCAGACCCGGGGGGCCCATGGTCCACGAGCAGTACTTC. Protein: CASRPGGPMVHEQYF. The genes are TRBV7-2 and TRBJ2-7, with D maybe TRBD2 (7 bases). V lost 6 bases and J 5 bases, leaving 20 bases between the germline ends. This CDR3 spans 15 amino acids. Looked up from germline, CDR1 is SGHTA and CDR2 is FQGNSA.

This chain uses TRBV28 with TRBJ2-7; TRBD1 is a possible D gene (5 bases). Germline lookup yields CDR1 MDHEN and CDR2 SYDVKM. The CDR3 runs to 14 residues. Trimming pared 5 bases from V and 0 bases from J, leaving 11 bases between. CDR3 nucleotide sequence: TGTGCCAGCAGTCCCCACAGGAGCTCCTACGAGCAGTACTTC. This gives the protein CASSPHRSSYEQYF.

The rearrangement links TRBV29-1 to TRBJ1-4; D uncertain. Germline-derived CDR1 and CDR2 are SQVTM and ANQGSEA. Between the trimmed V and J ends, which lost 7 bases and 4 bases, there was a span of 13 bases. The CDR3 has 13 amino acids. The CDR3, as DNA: TGCAGCGCCCGACGGAGTCTTAATGAAAAACTGTTTTTT. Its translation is CSARRSLNEKLFF.

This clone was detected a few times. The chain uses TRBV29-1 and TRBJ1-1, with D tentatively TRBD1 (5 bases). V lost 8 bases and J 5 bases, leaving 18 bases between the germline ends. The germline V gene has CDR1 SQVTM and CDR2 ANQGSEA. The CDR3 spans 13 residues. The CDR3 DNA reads TGCAGCACACGACAGTCGTTTTGGACTGAAGCTTTCTTT. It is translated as CSTRQSFWTEAFF.

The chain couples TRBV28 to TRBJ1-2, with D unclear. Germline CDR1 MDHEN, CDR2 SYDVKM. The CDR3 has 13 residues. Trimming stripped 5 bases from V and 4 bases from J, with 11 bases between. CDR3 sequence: CASSPFTIYGYTF. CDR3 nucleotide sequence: TGTGCCAGCAGTCCCTTTACAATCTATGGCTACACCTTC.

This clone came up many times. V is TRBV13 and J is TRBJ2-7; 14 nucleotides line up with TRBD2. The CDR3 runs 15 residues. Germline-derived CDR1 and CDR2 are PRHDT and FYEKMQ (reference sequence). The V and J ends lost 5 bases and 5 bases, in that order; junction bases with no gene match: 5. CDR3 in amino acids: CASSKTSGRADEQYF. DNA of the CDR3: TGTGCCAGCAGCAAGACTAGCGGGAGGGCTGACGAGCAGTACTTC. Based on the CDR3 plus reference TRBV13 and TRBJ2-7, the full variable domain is AAGVIQSPRHLIKEKRETATLKCYPIPRHDTVYWYQQGPGQDPQFLISFYEKMQSDKGSIPDRFSAQQFSDYHSELNMSSLELGDSALYFCASSKTSGRADEQYFGPGTRLTVT.